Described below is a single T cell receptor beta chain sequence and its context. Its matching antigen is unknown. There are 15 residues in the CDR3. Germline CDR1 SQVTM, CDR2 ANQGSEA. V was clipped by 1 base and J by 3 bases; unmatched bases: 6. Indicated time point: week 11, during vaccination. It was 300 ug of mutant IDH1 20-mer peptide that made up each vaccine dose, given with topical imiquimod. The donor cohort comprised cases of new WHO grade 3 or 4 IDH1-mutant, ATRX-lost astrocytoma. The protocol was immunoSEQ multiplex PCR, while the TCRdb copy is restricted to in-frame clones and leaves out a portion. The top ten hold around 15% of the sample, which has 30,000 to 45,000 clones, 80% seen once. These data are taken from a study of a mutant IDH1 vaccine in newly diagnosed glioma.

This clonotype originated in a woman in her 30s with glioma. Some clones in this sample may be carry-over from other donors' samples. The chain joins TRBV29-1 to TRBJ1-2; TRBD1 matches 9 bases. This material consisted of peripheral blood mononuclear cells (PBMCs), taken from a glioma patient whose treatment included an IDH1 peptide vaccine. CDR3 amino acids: CSVEGGDRVDYGYTF. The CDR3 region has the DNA TGCAGCGTTGAAGGTGGGGACAGGGTGGACTATGGCTACACCTTC.